Below, one TCR beta chain is given with its context. Its target is unknown. The data were taken from a study of cytomegalovirus exposure and HLA in healthy donors. Study results and caveats: First-cohort TCR clusters were later found to tend to co-occur in the 120 or so validation repertoires.

Some clones are missing from TCRdb's copy, which holds only in-frame ones; the method was immunoSEQ multiplex PCR. Of around 190,000 clones in the sample, roughly nine tenths were seen once. The clonotype was recovered from a man under 40 in good health and CMV-seropositive. What was sequenced was PBMCs.

The DNA of the CDR3 is TGTGCCAGCAGTGAATCCCCTCGCGGTAGCGGGAGAGGGTACGAGCAGTACTTC. Translation gives CASSESPRGSGRGYEQYF. The chain recombines TRBV25-1 with TRBJ2-7; TRBD2 matches at 9 bases. Looked up from germline, CDR1 is MGHDK and CDR2 is SYGVNS. J was trimmed by 4 bases and V by 1 base; bases with no gene match: 14. The CDR3 is 18 amino acids.